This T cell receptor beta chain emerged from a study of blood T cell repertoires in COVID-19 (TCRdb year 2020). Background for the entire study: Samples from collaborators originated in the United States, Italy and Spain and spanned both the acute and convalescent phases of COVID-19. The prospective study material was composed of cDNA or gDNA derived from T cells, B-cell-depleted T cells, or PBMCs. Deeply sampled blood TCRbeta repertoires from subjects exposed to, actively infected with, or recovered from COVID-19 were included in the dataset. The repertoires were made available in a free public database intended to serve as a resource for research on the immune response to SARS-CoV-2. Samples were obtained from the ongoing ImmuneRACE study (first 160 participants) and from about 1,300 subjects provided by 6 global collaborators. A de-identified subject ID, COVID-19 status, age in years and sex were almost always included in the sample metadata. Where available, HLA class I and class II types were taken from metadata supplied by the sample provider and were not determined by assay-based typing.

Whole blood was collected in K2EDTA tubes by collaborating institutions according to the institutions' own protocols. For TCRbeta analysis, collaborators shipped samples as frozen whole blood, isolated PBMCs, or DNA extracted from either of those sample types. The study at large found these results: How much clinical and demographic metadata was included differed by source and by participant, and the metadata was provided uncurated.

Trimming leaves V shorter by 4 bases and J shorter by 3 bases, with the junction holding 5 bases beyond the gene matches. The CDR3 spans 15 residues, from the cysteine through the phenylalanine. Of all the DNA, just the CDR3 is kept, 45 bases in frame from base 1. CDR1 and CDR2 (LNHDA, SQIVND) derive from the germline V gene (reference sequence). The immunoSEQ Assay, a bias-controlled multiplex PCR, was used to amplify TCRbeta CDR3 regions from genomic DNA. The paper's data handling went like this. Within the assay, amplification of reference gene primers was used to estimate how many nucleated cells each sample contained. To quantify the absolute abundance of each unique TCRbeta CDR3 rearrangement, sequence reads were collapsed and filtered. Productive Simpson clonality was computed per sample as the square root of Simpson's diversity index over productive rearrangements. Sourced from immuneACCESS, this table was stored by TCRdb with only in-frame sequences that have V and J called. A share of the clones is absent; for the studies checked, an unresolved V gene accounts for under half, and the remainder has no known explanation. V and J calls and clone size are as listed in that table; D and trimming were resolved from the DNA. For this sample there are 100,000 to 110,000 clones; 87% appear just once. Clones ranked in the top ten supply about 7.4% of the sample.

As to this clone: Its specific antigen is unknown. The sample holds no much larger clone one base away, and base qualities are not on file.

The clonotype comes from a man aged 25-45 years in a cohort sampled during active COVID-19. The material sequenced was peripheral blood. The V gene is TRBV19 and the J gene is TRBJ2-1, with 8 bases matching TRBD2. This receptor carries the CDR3 CASSTIGGDYNEQFF. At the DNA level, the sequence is TGTGCCAGTAGTACGATCGGGGGGGACTACAATGAGCAGTTCTTC.